Included here is one T cell receptor beta chain sequence, with context. The antigen it binds to is not known. The input lacks base qualities; no much larger clone sits a single base away. This specimen comes from a study of immune cell composition in non-small cell lung cancer (dated by TCRdb to about 2017). For the wider study: To assign histologic subtype, which was mostly lung adenocarcinoma or squamous cell carcinoma, H&E was combined with p63, CK5, Napsin A and TTF-1 immunohistochemistry. In supplementary cohort #1, which comprised 10 lung adenocarcinoma cases, paired tumour/lung TCR-beta sequencing was performed and TIL populations were generated so that tumour reactivity could be assessed. The subtype comparisons left out several tumour specimens with TCR-beta data because those specimens were rare histological subtypes. Adaptive Biotechnologies TCR-beta sequencing was carried out on 34 paired NSCLC tumour and non-adjacent lung specimens, as well as on approximately 26 tumour-only specimens. The paper as a whole reports these results and caveats: The reactivity cohort included only 9 to 10 cases, and whether tumour-reactive clones share sequences with the dominant in vivo tumour-associated clones was not shown. Across ten to eleven adenocarcinoma cases, the maximal tumour-associated clone frequency showed a strong correlation with TIL tumour reactivity, but overall clonality showed no such correlation. Nearly half of NSCLC cases had tumour-associated clones >0.5%, found in roughly 35% of adenocarcinomas compared with approximately 77% of squamous carcinomas. Smoking pack-years did not significantly correlate with tumour TCR-beta clonality.

The CDR3 spans 15 residues, from the cysteine through the phenylalanine. The read is trimmed to its CDR3 DNA, 45 bases read in frame from base 1. V ends up 3 bases short and J 2 bases short, with an unmatched junction base count of 7. CDR1 and CDR2 (SGHNT, YYREEE) derive from the germline V gene (reference sequence). Normal lung samples came from the same patient and were non-adjacent lung tissue collected as far from the tumour as possible, with a minimum distance of 3 cm. Frozen aliquots of unsorted single-cell suspensions were used for genomic DNA extraction with the QIAamp DNA kit. Tissues were received within 2 hours of resection and were immediately processed into single-cell suspensions. Tissue was mechanically dissociated and enzymatically digested with DNase I, collagenase I and hyaluronidase for around 27 minutes at 37 °C, then filtered and RBC-lysed. A two-step multiplex PCR amplified TCR-beta CDR3 regions from genomic DNA, and the second step of the PCR added Illumina-compatible adaptors. TCR-beta immunosequencing was performed on an Illumina platform as a commercial immunoSEQ service. The study's processing was this. Repertoires were described by productive clonality and by Top 10 Clones, which is the percentage of T-cell templates coming from the ten most frequent sequences. Values for productive clonality spanned 0 to 1, where a value of 1 indicated a monoclonal population. Tumour-associated clones, identified using log10 scatter plots, were defined as sequences that made up at least 0.1% of tumour T-cell templates and were not found in the matched non-adjacent lung. Student's t-tests were used for two-group comparisons, ANOVA for comparisons across stages, and linear regression for relationships, with analyses done in GraphPad Prism7 and R. TCRdb limited this immuneACCESS table to in-frame rearrangements with V and J called. A share of clones is missing; checked studies link under half to unresolved V genes, and the rest is unexplained. That table is the source of V, J and clone size, and D and trimming were worked out from the DNA. Across this sample there are roughly 5,800 clones, with about 85% seen only once. The biggest ten clones account for around 6.4% of the sample.

Sample: non-adjacent lung tissue. The clonotype was recovered from a human donor with non-small cell lung cancer. The rearranged chain carries TRBV5-4 and TRBJ2-7, with 8 bases in between that match TRBD2. The CDR3: CASSSEREKPYEQYF. The DNA is as follows: TGTGCCAGCAGCTCGGAGCGGGAGAAGCCCTACGAGCAGTACTTC. Where the CDR3 stops, the reference TRBV5-4 and TRBJ2-7 genes take over; the full variable domain is ETGVTQSPTHLIKTRGQQVTLRCSSQSGHNTVSWYQQALGQGPQFIFQYYREEENGRGNFPPRFSGLQFPNYSSELNVNALELDDSALYLCASSSEREKPYEQYFGPGTRLTVT.